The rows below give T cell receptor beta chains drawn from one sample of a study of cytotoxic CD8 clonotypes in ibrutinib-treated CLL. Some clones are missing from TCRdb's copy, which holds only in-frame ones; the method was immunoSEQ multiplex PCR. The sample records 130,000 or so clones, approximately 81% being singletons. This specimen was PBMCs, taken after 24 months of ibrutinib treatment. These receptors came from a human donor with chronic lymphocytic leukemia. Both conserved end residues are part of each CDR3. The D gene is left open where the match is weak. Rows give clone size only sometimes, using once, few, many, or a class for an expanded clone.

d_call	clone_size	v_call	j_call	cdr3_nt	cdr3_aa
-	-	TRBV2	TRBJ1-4	TGTGCCAGCAGTGACCGGAAACGGGACGAAAAACTGTTTTTT	CASSDRKRDEKLFF
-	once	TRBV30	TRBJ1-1	TGTGCCGGCCAGCAGGGGATCCGGACTGAAGCTTTCTTT	CAGQQGIRTEAFF
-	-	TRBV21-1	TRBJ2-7	TGTGCCAGCAGCAAAGGGGGACTAGCGGGGTTCTCCTACGAGCAGTACTTC	CASSKGGLAGFSYEQYF
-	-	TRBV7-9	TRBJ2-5	TGTGCCAGCAGCTTAGGTGGATCCGTAGGGCAAGAGACCCAGTACTTC	CASSLGGSVGQETQYF
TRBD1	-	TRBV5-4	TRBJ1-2	TGTGCCAGCAGCTCAGGGAAGGGGGCAGGCGTCTATGGCTACACCTTC	CASSSGKGAGVYGYTF
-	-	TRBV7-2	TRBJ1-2	TGTGCCAGCAGCTTAAGCGGCGGCAGCTCCGGAGGCTACACCTTC	CASSLSGGSSGGYTF
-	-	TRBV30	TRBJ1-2	TGTGCCTGGAGTCTCGGCCGGCAAGTAATCTATGGCTACACCTTC	CAWSLGRQVIYGYTF
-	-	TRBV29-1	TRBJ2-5	TGCAGCGGAGGACAAACGCAAGAGACCCAGTACTTC	CSGGQTQETQYF
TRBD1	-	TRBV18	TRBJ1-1	TGTGCCAGCTCACCGCCGGGACAGATGAACACTGAAGCTTTCTTT	CASSPPGQMNTEAFF
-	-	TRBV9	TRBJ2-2	TGTGCCAGCAGCCCACGAGTGGCCGGGGAGCTGTTTTTT	CASSPRVAGELFF
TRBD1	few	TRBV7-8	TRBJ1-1	TGTGCCAGCAGCTTAGGACAGGGCATTGAAGCTTTCTTT	CASSLGQGIEAFF
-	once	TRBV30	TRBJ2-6	TGTGCCTGGAGTGTTACGTGGTCTGGGGCCAACGTCCTGACTTTC	CAWSVTWSGANVLTF
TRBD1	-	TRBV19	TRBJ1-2	TGTGCCAGTAGTATGAGGGACAGGGATGGCTACACCTTC	CASSMRDRDGYTF
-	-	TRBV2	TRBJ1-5	TGTGCCAGCAGTGAGACGGACAGAGACCAGCCCCAGCATTTT	CASSETDRDQPQHF
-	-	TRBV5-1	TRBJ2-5	TGCGCCAGCAGCCCCGGGTTGCGGGAGACCCAGTACTTC	CASSPGLRETQYF
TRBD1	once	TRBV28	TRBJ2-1	TGTGCCAGCAGTTCCTCGGGACAGGGTTGGAATGAGCAGTTCTTC	CASSSSGQGWNEQFF
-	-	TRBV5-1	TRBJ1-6	TGCGCCAGCAGCTTGAGGCTCGGGGATTATAATTCACCCCTCCACTTT	CASSLRLGDYNSPLHF
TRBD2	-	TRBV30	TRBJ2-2	TGTGCAGGACTAGCGGGGTCCGGGGAGCTGTTTTTT	CAGLAGSGELFF
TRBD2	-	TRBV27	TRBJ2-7	TGTGCCAGCAACAGAGGGGCTAGCGGGGGGTACGAGCAGTACTTC	CASNRGASGGYEQYF
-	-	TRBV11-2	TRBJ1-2	TGTGCCAGCAGCTTAGTCAGGGATTTAGGCTACACCTTC	CASSLVRDLGYTF
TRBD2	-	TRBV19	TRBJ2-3	TGTGCCAGTAGTACGCGATGGACTAGCGGGGTCCGTGGGGATACGCAGTATTTT	CASSTRWTSGVRGDTQYF
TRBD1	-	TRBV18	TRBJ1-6	TGTGCCAGCTCACCGGGGCCGGGACAGGACCAAGGACCCCTCCACTTT	CASSPGPGQDQGPLHF
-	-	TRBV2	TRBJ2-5	TGTGCCAGCAGTGAAGTGGGGGTGGGAGAGACCCAGTACTTC	CASSEVGVGETQYF
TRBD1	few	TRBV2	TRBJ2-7	TGTGCCAGCAGTGGACTCCCGGGACAGTGGGGATACGAGCAGTACTTC	CASSGLPGQWGYEQYF
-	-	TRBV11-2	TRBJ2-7	TGTGCCAGCAGCTTAGGAGGAGGAACCTACGAGCAGTACTTC	CASSLGGGTYEQYF
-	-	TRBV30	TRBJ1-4	TGTGCCTGGACCTCGAAGGGTCTCCGTGAAAAACTGTTTTTT	CAWTSKGLREKLFF
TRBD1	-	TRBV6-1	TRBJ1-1	TGTGCCAGCAGTGATTTTAACAGGGGGCGCCTGAAGCTGGCTTTCTTT	CASSDFNRGRLKLAFF
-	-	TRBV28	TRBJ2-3	TGTGCCAGCAGTTCTAGACAGTTAACAGATACGCAGTATTTT	CASSSRQLTDTQYF
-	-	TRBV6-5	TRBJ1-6	TGTGCCAGCACCCTATCGGGAGATAATTCACCCCTCCACTTT	CASTLSGDNSPLHF
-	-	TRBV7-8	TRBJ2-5	TGTGCCAGCAGCTTACGGGGAGTGACGCAAGAGACCCAGTACTTC	CASSLRGVTQETQYF
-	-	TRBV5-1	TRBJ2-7	TGCGCCAGCAGCTTGGAGGCAGTCTACGAGCAGTACTTC	CASSLEAVYEQYF
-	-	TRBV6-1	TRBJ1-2	TGTGCCAGCAGTGAAGTGGTGTCAGGGTACGGCTATGGCTACACCTTC	CASSEVVSGYGYGYTF
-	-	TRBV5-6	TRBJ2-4	TGTGCCAGCAGCTTGTATGCTTCTCAAAACATTCAGTACTTC	CASSLYASQNIQYF
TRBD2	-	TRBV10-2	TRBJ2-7	TGCGCCAGCAGTGATTCGGGTAGGCTAGCGGTGCTAACCTACGAGCAGTACTTC	CASSDSGRLAVLTYEQYF
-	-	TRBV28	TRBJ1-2	TGTGCCAGCAGTTTTGAGTCAAAACCCTCCACTGGCTACACCTTC	CASSFESKPSTGYTF
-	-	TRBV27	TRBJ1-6	TGTGCCAGCACCCCGCGGGGGGTCTCTAATTCACCCCTCCACTTT	CASTPRGVSNSPLHF
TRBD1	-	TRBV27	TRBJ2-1	TGTGCCAGCAGTCCTCGACAGGGGTCCTACAATGAGCAGTTCTTC	CASSPRQGSYNEQFF
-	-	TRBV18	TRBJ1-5	TGTGCCAGCTCACAAACCGGGACACTGGAGGGCAATCAGCCCCAGCATTTT	CASSQTGTLEGNQPQHF
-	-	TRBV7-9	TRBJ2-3	TGTGCCAGCAGCTTCGAGGACCCAGATACGCAGTATTTT	CASSFEDPDTQYF
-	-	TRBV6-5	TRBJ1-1	TGTGCCAGCAGCCGCAGGGGGAACACTGAAGCTTTCTTT	CASSRRGNTEAFF
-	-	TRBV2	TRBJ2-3	TGTGCCAGCGGGCCGGTCACCACAGATACGCAGTATTTT	CASGPVTTDTQYF
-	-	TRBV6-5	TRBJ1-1	TGTGCCAGCAGTTACCGGGGAGGTGGCACTGAAGCTTTCTTT	CASSYRGGGTEAFF
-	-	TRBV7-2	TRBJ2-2	TGTGCCAGCAGCTTATCGCCCAACACCGGGGAGCTGTTTTTT	CASSLSPNTGELFF
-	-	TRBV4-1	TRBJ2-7	TGCGCCAGCAGCCAAGACCGGGGCGACGAGCAGTACTTC	CASSQDRGDEQYF
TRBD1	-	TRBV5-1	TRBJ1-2	TGCGCCAGCAGCTTGGCTTCAGGGGGATGGGGTAACTATGGCTACACCTTC	CASSLASGGWGNYGYTF
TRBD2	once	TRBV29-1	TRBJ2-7	TGCAGCGTGTGGGGCGGGGGGCTCTACGAGCAGTACTTC	CSVWGGGLYEQYF
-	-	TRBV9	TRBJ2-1	TGTGCCAGCGCAGGGACTCCCCAGGCGGATGAGCAGTTCTTC	CASAGTPQADEQFF
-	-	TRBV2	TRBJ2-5	TGTGCCAGCAATCCGTTTGAGACCCAGTACTTC	CASNPFETQYF
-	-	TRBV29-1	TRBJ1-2	TGCAGCGGCAGAGCACTCCGGGAACCAAGTAACTATGGCTACACCTTC	CSGRALREPSNYGYTF
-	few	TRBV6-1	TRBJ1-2	TGTGCCAGCAGTGACGGGGAAAACTATGGCTACACCTTC	CASSDGENYGYTF
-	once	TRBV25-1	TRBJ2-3	TGTGCCAGCAGTACCCCCGCGGGAGATACGCAGTATTTT	CASSTPAGDTQYF